This T cell receptor (beta chain) was recovered during a study of identical twins. Study results and caveats: Fewer insertions were carried by abundant cord blood beta clonotypes, but none was seen in memory repertoires. Because invariant MAIT and iNKT cells could be present, zero-insertion analyses could be partly confounded.

Addition of a universal primer site occurred through template switching, and cDNA carried unique molecular identifiers. TCRdb reanalysed the 5' RACE reads using MiXCR and keeps one entry per CDR3 protein. This sample has approximately 280,000 distinct CDR3 sequences, with about 8.1% found just once. Note on this clonotype: No antigen is known for it.

Every sampled donor was Caucasian and healthy. The CDR3 covers 12 residues. Germline V CDR1 and CDR2: DFQATT, SNEGSKA (reference sequence). V lost 6 bases and J 8 bases, leaving 16 bases between the germline ends. This same sample was also part of a study on yellow fever vaccine responses in identical twins.

This sequence originates from a woman under 30 in good health. V and J are TRBV20-1 and TRBJ1-2; D not certain. The sequenced sample was memory (CD45RO+) T cells sorted from blood. CDR3 sequence (DNA): TGCAGTGCCACCAACCGGGAGAACGGCTACACCTTC. Its translation: CSATNRENGYTF.